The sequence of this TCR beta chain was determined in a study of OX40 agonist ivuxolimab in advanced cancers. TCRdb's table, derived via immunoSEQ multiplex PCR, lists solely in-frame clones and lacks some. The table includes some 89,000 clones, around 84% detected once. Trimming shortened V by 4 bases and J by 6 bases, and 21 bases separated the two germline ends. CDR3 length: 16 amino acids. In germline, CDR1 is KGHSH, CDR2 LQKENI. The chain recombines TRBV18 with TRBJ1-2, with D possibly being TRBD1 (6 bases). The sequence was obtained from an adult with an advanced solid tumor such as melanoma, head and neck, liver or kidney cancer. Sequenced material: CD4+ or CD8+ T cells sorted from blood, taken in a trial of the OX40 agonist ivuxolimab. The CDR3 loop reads CASSRGGYRGADGYTF. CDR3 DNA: TGTGCCAGCTCACGAGGGGGATACCGGGGGGCCGATGGCTACACCTTC. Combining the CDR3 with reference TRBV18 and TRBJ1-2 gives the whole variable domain NAGVMQNPRHLVRRRGQEARLRCSPMKGHSHVYWYRQLPEEGLKFMVYLQKENIIDESGMPKERFSAEFPKEGPSILRIQQVVRGDSAAYFCASSRGGYRGADGYTFGSGTRLTVV.